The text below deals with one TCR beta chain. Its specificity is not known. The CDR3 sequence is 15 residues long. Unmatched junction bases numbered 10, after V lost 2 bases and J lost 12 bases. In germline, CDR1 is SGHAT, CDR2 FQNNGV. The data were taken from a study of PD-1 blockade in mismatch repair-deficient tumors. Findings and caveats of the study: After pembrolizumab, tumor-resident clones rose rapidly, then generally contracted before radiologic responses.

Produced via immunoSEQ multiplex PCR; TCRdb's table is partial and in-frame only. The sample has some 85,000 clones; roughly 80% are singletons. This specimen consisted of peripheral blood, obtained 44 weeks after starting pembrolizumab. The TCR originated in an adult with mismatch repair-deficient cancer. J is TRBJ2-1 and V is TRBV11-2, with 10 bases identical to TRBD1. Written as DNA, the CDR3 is TGTGCCAGCAGCTTAACCGGGACAGGGGATTCCGGGCAGTTCTTC. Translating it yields CASSLTGTGDSGQFF.